A selection of T cell receptor beta chains follows, all from one sample in a study of blood T cells in healthy people across ages. TCRdb reprocessed the 5' RACE reads with MiXCR, giving one entry per CDR3 protein. The repertoire holds 700,000 to 900,000 distinct CDR3 sequences, with more than 25% as singletons. A further study also used this sample, focusing on T cells of mothers and their children.

Sequenced sample: blood. Receptor source: a boy between 5 and 17 years old in good health. The CDR3 runs from the conserved cysteine through the conserved F or W. The D gene is left open where the match is weak. Clone size appears in some rows only: once, few, many, or a class for an expanded clone.

TRBD1,-,TRBJ2-7,TRBV7-6,TGTGCCAGCAGCTTATCGGGACAGAGACAATACGAGCAGTACTTC,CASSLSGQRQYEQYF
-,few,TRBJ1-5,TRBV12-3/TRBV12-4,TGTGCCAGCAGTCCAGGGAGGCGGCAGCCCCAGCATTTT,CASSPGRRQPQHF
TRBD1,-,TRBJ1-1,TRBV7-9,TGTGCCAGCAGCATTGGACAGGAAAACCTGGGCGCTTTCTTT,CASSIGQENLGAFF
-,-,TRBJ1-2,TRBV20-1,TGCAGTGCTAGAGATCTGGGGGAAGTGAACTATGGCTACACCTTC,CSARDLGEVNYGYTF
-,-,TRBJ2-1,TRBV18,TGTGCCAGCTCACCGCTTAGGGACCACAATGAGCAGTTCTTC,CASSPLRDHNEQFF
-,few,TRBJ2-7,TRBV9,TGTGCCAGCAGCGGGCCCCCGACCGGAGAGTACGAGCAGTACTTC,CASSGPPTGEYEQYF
TRBD2,-,TRBJ2-7,TRBV20-1,TGCAGTGCTCCACTAGCGGGGGAGTACGAGCAGTACTTC,CSAPLAGEYEQYF
TRBD1,few,TRBJ2-7,TRBV10-3,TGTGCCATCAGTCCCGGGACAGCAGCCTACGAGCAGTACTTC,CAISPGTAAYEQYF
-,-,TRBJ1-5,TRBV9,TGTGCCAGCAGCGTAGGTCCAGAACGCAATCAGCCCCAGCATTTT,CASSVGPERNQPQHF
-,few,TRBJ1-4,TRBV6-2/TRBV6-3,TGTGCCAGCAGTCATGGGGTCAATGAAAAACTGTTTTTT,CASSHGVNEKLFF
-,-,TRBJ2-1,TRBV5-1,TGCGCCAGCAGTCAAGAGCCCGCCGGGCACAATGAGCAGTTCTTC,CASSQEPAGHNEQFF
TRBD2,-,TRBJ2-7,TRBV6-1,TGTGCCAGCAGTGACGCCGCGGGGGTCTCATACGAGCAGTACTTC,CASSDAAGVSYEQYF
TRBD1,few,TRBJ2-3,TRBV14,TGTGCCAGCAGCCACCGGGACAGGGTAGCAGATACGCAGTATTTT,CASSHRDRVADTQYF
-,few,TRBJ2-2,TRBV5-1,TGCGCCAGCAGCTTGGCAGGGACCGCCATCGGGGAGCTGTTTTTT,CASSLAGTAIGELFF
-,few,TRBJ2-4,TRBV5-1,TGCGCCAGCAGCTTGGGCCGAACTAAAAACATTCAGTACTTC,CASSLGRTKNIQYF
TRBD1,few,TRBJ2-1,TRBV20-1,TGCAGTGCTGGATACAGGGGGTCCTACAATGAGCAGTTCTTC,CSAGYRGSYNEQFF
-,few,TRBJ1-2,TRBV12-3/TRBV12-4,TGTGCCAGCAGTACAAACCCCCGGGCGGCCGCTGGCTACACCTTC,CASSTNPRAAAGYTF
-,-,TRBJ1-2,TRBV7-2,TGTGCCAGCAGCTTATATAAAGCGGATGGCTACACCTTC,CASSLYKADGYTF
TRBD1,-,TRBJ1-1,TRBV5-1,TGTGCCAGCAGCCGGGACAGTTTGAACACTGAAGCTTTCTTT,CASSRDSLNTEAFF
-,-,TRBJ2-1,TRBV5-1,TGCGCCAGTCAGAGAGTACAGGGCTTACCTAACAATGAGCAGTTCTTC,CASQRVQGLPNNEQFF
-,-,TRBJ1-2,TRBV15,TGTGCCACCAGCCCACAGGGAGACTATGGCTACACCTTC,CATSPQGDYGYTF
-,-,TRBJ2-3,TRBV20-1,TGCAGTGCTAGTGGCCTATGGGGCCTAGATACGCAGTACTTT,CSASGLWGLDTQYF
TRBD2,few,TRBJ2-7,TRBV6-1,TGTGCCAGCAGTGAAGGGACTAGCGGTGTTTACGAGCAGTACTTC,CASSEGTSGVYEQYF
TRBD1,-,TRBJ1-3,TRBV12-3/TRBV12-4,TGTGCCAGCAGTTTCTGGGGACAGGGGTTTGGAAACACCATATATTTT,CASSFWGQGFGNTIYF
-,-,TRBJ2-7,TRBV10-3,TGTGCCATCAGGGAGGGATACGAGCAGTACTTC,CAIREGYEQYF
-,-,TRBJ2-5,TRBV20-1,TGCAGTGCTACACCGAAAGAGACCCAGTACTTC,CSATPKETQYF
-,few,TRBJ1-5,TRBV7-2,TGTGCCAGCAGCTTAGTAGGGACACCCCACGGAAGTCAGCCCCAGCATTTT,CASSLVGTPHGSQPQHF
-,many,TRBJ1-5,TRBV3-1,TGTGCCAGCAGCCCCCAGGGCAATCAGCCCCAGCATTTT,CASSPQGNQPQHF
TRBD2,-,TRBJ2-1,TRBV2,TGTGCCAGCCTTAGCGGGGGGCACCACAATGAGCAGTTCTTC,CASLSGGHHNEQFF
-,few,TRBJ2-3,TRBV3-1,TGTGCCAGCAGCCGAATGGCTAGCGATACGCAGTATTTT,CASSRMASDTQYF
-,-,TRBJ2-1,TRBV28,TGTGCCAGCAGTCCCCGCCCCCCATACAATGAGCAGTTCTTC,CASSPRPPYNEQFF
-,few,TRBJ2-7,TRBV7-3,TGTGCCAGCAGCTTAACGGCAGGGAGGAACGAGCAGTACTTC,CASSLTAGRNEQYF
-,-,TRBJ1-2,TRBV29-1,TGCAGCGTTATTGTGACCCCTGAACTTAACTATGGCTACACCTTC,CSVIVTPELNYGYTF
-,few,TRBJ2-1,TRBV20-1,TGCAGTGCCGACTCTTACTCCTACAATGAGCAGTTCTTC,CSADSYSYNEQFF
-,-,TRBJ2-7,TRBV28,TGTGCCAGCAGAACCCAGGGAAATTCCTACGAGCAGTACTTC,CASRTQGNSYEQYF
TRBD2,-,TRBJ2-1,TRBV5-1,TGCGCCAGCAGCACTCAAGCTAGCGGGGGGGCGACCGAGCAGTTCTTC,CASSTQASGGATEQFF